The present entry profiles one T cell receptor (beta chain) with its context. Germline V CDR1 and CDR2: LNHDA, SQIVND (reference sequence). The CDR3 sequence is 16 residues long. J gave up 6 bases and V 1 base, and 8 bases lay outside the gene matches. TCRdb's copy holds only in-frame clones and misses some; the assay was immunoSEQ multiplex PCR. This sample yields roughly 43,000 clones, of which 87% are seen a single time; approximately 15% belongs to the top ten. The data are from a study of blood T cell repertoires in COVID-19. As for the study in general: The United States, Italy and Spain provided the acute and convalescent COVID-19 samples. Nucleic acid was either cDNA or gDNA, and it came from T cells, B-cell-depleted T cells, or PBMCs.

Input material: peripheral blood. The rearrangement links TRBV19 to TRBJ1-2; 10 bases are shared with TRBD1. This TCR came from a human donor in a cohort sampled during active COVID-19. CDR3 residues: CASSIVTGTGDHGYTF. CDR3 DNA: TGTGCCAGTAGTATAGTCACCGGGACAGGGGACCATGGCTACACCTTC.